This record looks at one T cell receptor beta chain sequence and its context. Its target is unknown. These data belong to a study of high-grade serous ovarian cancer treatment subgroups. The tumor samples were collected prior to definitive surgery or chemotherapy. The protocol was immunoSEQ multiplex PCR, while the TCRdb copy is restricted to in-frame clones and leaves out a portion. In the table there are 35,000 to 45,000 clones, 70% to 80% of which are singletons. Study observations and caveats: Higher neoantigen levels went with greater TCR clonal relatedness. Tumors within one patient showed repertoire similarity of roughly 0.1 to 0.8.

Input material: tumor tissue. This sequence originates from a human donor with high-grade serous ovarian cancer.

The CDR3 coding sequence is TGTGCCAGCAGTCAAAACATAAACCAGGGTACTGAAGCTTTCTTT. Protein sequence: CASSQNINQGTEAFF. J is TRBJ1-1 and V is TRBV6-6; weak D call: TRBD1 (5 bases). Trimming took 5 bases from V and 5 from J, leaving 18 bases between them. Germline V gives CDR1 MNHNY, CDR2 SVGAGI (reference sequence). This CDR3 is built from 15 residues.